The T cell receptor beta chain described here comes from a study of TIL therapy for anti-PD-1-resistant metastatic lung cancer. The CDR3 spans 18 residues. V gave up 0 bases and J gave up 1 base, with 18 bases separating them. Germline loops: CDR1 LGHNA, CDR2 YNFKEQ. This was the immunoSEQ v3 assay. Using immunoSEQ multiplex PCR, the repertoire was profiled, and TCRdb retains in-frame clones only, with some absent. This table holds more than 50,000 clones, around 87% found once. Time point reported: pre-treatment sample, taken before nivolumab and TIL therapy. This material consisted of blood, taken at baseline. The source of this sequence is a person aged 25 to 85 with non-small cell lung cancer. The rearrangement uses TRBV4-2 and TRBJ1-2, with D uncertain. The CDR3 nucleotides read TGTGCCAGCAGCCAAGAAAGGTTCTACTCCGGGATTAACTATGGCTACACCTTC. Its protein is CASSQERFYSGINYGYTF.